The rows below give T cell receptor beta chains drawn from one sample of a study of blood T cell repertoires in COVID-19. Sequencing was performed with immunoSEQ multiplex PCR; in TCRdb, only in-frame clones are kept and a portion is missing. The sample has 540,000 or so clones, roughly nine tenths seen once; the top ten hold roughly 7.4%. The sample consisted of peripheral blood. Receptor source: a woman between 50 and 59 years old with COVID-19, enrolled during active disease. Each CDR3 is given with its conserved first and last residue. Fields, in order: D gene, J gene, V gene, clone size, CDR3 DNA, CDR3 protein. The D gene is left open where the match is weak. Size tells how often a clone was seen (once, few, many) or the class of an expanded clone, and some rows leave it out.

>-|TRBJ1-2|TRBV11-3|-
TGTGCCAGCAGCCGGGACACTTCCTGGCTCTATGGCTACACCTTC
CASSRDTSWLYGYTF
>-|TRBJ2-2|TRBV5-1|-
TGCGCCAGCACCTCGGCCCAGGGGCGGGGGACCGGGGAGCTGTTTTTT
CASTSAQGRGTGELFF
>-|TRBJ1-5|TRBV7-6|-
TGTGCCAGCAGCATGGACAAGGGGGATCAGCCCCAGCATTTT
CASSMDKGDQPQHF
>-|TRBJ1-6|TRBV3-1/TRBV3-2|-
TGTGCCAGCAGTTTCACAGGGAGCTCCTATAATTCACCCCTCCACTTT
CASSFTGSSYNSPLHF
>-|TRBJ2-1|TRBV24-1|-
TGTGCCACCAGTGACCCGGGTGGCTCCTACAATGAGCAGTTCTTC
CATSDPGGSYNEQFF
>-|TRBJ1-1|TRBV6-1|once
TGTGCCAGCAGTGAGGCGAGGCAGAACACTGAAGCTTTCTTT
CASSEARQNTEAFF
>-|TRBJ2-1|TRBV28|-
TGTGCCAGCAGTTTGGGAGGTGGTGAGCAGTTCTTC
CASSLGGGEQFF
>-|TRBJ2-1|TRBV21-1|-
TGTGCCAGCAGCAAAAAGTCCAAGAGCTCCTACAATGAGCAGTTCTTC
CASSKKSKSSYNEQFF
>TRBD1|TRBJ1-4|TRBV28|-
TGTGCCACCCAGGGGGGCCCTAATGAAAAACTGTTTTTT
CATQGGPNEKLFF
>-|TRBJ2-3|TRBV5-4|-
TGTGCCAGCAGCTTGGAGTCCGGGGATTATGATACGCAGTATTTT
CASSLESGDYDTQYF
>TRBD2|TRBJ2-1|TRBV2|-
TGTGCCAGCAGACTCAGGGGGCCCTCGGGTAGCGGGGGGCTTGAGCAGTTCTTC
CASRLRGPSGSGGLEQFF
>-|TRBJ1-6|TRBV19|-
TGTGCCAGTGCGGGGATTGATAATTCACCCCTCCACTTT
CASAGIDNSPLHF
>-|TRBJ1-6|TRBV3-1/TRBV3-2|-
TGTGCCAGCAGCCCTGTCGGACAGCGAAATTCACCCCTCCACTTT
CASSPVGQRNSPLHF
>TRBD1|TRBJ1-1|TRBV18|-
TGTGCCAGCTCACTTAGGACAGGGGAGTTGAACACTGAAGCTTTCTTT
CASSLRTGELNTEAFF
>TRBD1|TRBJ2-5|TRBV2|-
TGTGCCAGCAGTGATCTGGGACAGGGGCAAGAGACCCAGTACTTC
CASSDLGQGQETQYF
>-|TRBJ1-3|TRBV30|once
TGTGCCTGGCAGGGGCCAACCTCTGGAAACACCATATATTTT
CAWQGPTSGNTIYF